This T cell receptor (beta chain) was identified during a study of a mutant IDH1 vaccine in newly diagnosed glioma. Assay used: immunoSEQ multiplex PCR; TCRdb lists only in-frame clones, some missing. The sample shows 50,000 to 60,000 clones, around 80% of them seen only once. The J segment lost 4 bases and the V segment lost 5 bases, leaving 4 bases of the junction unmatched. The CDR3 sequence is 13 residues long. From germline, CDR1 is MNHNY and CDR2 SVGAGI (reference sequence). Time point described: week 5, during vaccination. A 20-mer mutant IDH1 peptide at 300 ug was injected subcutaneously with topical imiquimod. With regard to this clone: The antigen is not known.

The genes are TRBV6-6 and TRBJ1-2; 7 bases are shared with TRBD1. Sequenced material: PBMCs, taken from a glioma patient whose treatment included an IDH1 peptide vaccine. This receptor was obtained from a man aged 50-60 years with glioma. The CDR3 spells CASSPGQAYGYTF. The CDR3 coding sequence is TGTGCCAGCAGTCCAGGACAGGCCTATGGCTACACCTTC.